The 24 T cell receptor beta chains below come from one sample, sequenced in a study of regulatory T cells in long-lasting Graves disease. CDR3 regions were amplified by Arm-PCR using iRepertoire HTBI primers to build TCR beta libraries. MiXCR, applied by TCRdb to the multiplex PCR reads, yields one record per CDR3 protein. This table holds roughly 560,000 distinct CDR3 sequences, about 15% found once. Time point here: newly diagnosed GD, antithyroid drugs for less than 3 months. From PBMCs, RNA was extracted and then used to make the TCR library. The same sample was also studied in work on T cells in Graves' hyperthyroidism and ophthalmopathy.

Sequenced material: peripheral blood mononuclear cells (PBMCs), taken at new diagnosis, from a patient treated with antithyroid drugs. The receptors here all came from a woman aged 35-60 years with Graves disease.

This clonotype has only a few counts. V gene TRBV30 combines with J gene TRBJ1-6, with a possible D match to TRBD1 (6 bases). The CDR3 length is 15 residues. Germline V gene data show CDR1 as GTSNPN and CDR2 as SVGIG (reference sequence). Trimming stripped 0 bases from V and 9 bases from J, with 15 bases between. CDR3 bases: TGTGCCTGGAGTGTGAAAGGGACATGGGCTTCACCCCTCCACTTT. Protein sequence: CAWSVKGTWASPLHF. Full variable domain (outside the CDR3, taken from reference TRBV30 and TRBJ1-6): SQTIHQWPATLVQPVGSPLSLECTVEGTSNPNLYWYRQAAGRGLQLLFYSVGIGQISSEVPQNLSASRPQDRQFILSSKKLLLSDSGFYLCAWSVKGTWASPLHFGNGTRLTVT.

In the case of this clonotype: A read error may explain this, as a much larger clone is one base away. V and J are TRBV5-5 and TRBJ2-7; TRBD1 matches 7 bases. The germline V gene has CDR1 SGHKS and CDR2 YYEKEE (reference sequence). Germline trimming cut 4 bases from V and 2 bases from J; bases unmatched to any gene: 3. The CDR3 is made up of 13 amino acids. DNA of the CDR3: TGTGCCAGCAGCCATGGACAGGCCTACGAGCAGTACTTC. Its translation: CASSHGQAYEQYF.

Many counts were recorded for this clonotype. V and J are TRBV20-1 and TRBJ2-7, with 9 nucleotides matching TRBD1. This CDR3 is built from 13 residues. V lost 2 bases and J lost 4; bases outside the gene matches: 3. The germline V gene has CDR1 DFQATT and CDR2 SNEGSKA (reference sequence). The CDR3 is CSARRTGAYEQYF. The CDR3 nucleotides read TGCAGTGCTAGACGGACAGGGGCTTACGAGCAGTACTTC.

This clonotype was recorded a few times. The V and J genes are TRBV25-1 and TRBJ2-1; TRBD1 matches at 11 bases. Germline V gene lookup returns CDR1 MGHDK and CDR2 SYGVNS. CDR3 size: 17 residues. After removal of 0 bases from V and 2 bases from J, the junction contained 3 bases not matched to a gene. The CDR3 DNA follows: TGTGCCAGCAGTGAATATCAGGGACAGGGGGCCTACAATGAGCAGTTCTTC. This gives the protein CASSEYQGQGAYNEQFF.

The V gene is TRBV19, the J gene TRBJ2-1, with TRBD2 identical over 9 bases. V trimming: 7 bases; J trimming: 8 bases; junction bases outside the gene matches: 12. CDR3 size: 15 residues. Germline values: CDR1 LNHDA, CDR2 SQIVND (reference sequence). Here the CDR3 reads CASKGLAGGKDEQFF. The CDR3 DNA is TGTGCCAGTAAAGGGCTTGCGGGGGGGAAAGATGAGCAGTTCTTC.

V and J are TRBV6-1 and TRBJ2-1, with 8 positions matching TRBD2. Trimming at V came to 11 bases and at J to 6 bases, leaving 6 bases not matched to a gene. This CDR3 has 12 residues. CDR1 and CDR2 (germline): MNHNS, SASEGT. The CDR3 spells CAVRRGGNEQFF. The CDR3 nucleotides read TGTGCCGTGCGACGGGGGGGCAATGAGCAGTTCTTC.

The genes are TRBV6-1 and TRBJ1-5; unclear D gene. CDR1 is MNHNS, CDR2 SASEGT, per germline. The CDR3 has 14 amino acids. V was trimmed by 6 bases and J by 6 bases, leaving 15 bases between them. CDR3: CASSYPWATQPQHF. The CDR3 DNA follows: TGTGCCAGCAGCTATCCATGGGCGACTCAGCCCCAGCATTTT.

This rearrangement joins TRBV4-1 to TRBJ2-7, with D perhaps matching TRBD2 (7 bases). Trimming took 2 bases from V and 1 from J, leaving 27 bases between them. Germline V gene sequence: CDR1 MGHRA, CDR2 YSYEKL. The CDR3 covers 20 residues. The CDR3 DNA reads TGCGCCAGCAGCCAATTGTGGGGGGGCGGAAGTCGCGGGCGATCCTACGAGCAGTACTTC. This translates into CASSQLWGGGSRGRSYEQYF.

This clonotype was seen many times. The J gene is TRBJ2-6, the V gene TRBV4-1; no definite D call. This CDR3 has 14 residues. V was shortened by 1 base and J by 4 bases, with 5 bases between the two germline ends. Per the germline V gene, CDR1 is MGHRA and CDR2 is YSYEKL. This CDR3 reads CASSQVGGANVLTF. CDR3 in DNA: TGCGCCAGCAGCCAAGTTGGAGGGGCCAACGTCCTGACTTTC.

This clonotype was detected ten times or more. V gene TRBV7-9 combines with J gene TRBJ2-7; TRBD2 is a possible D gene (6 bases). The V and J ends lost 4 bases and 5 bases respectively, with 15 bases between them. This CDR3 contains 14 residues. CDR1 is SEHNR, CDR2 FQNEAQ, per germline (reference sequence). Here the CDR3 reads CASSWSSGEDEQYF. The CDR3 region has the DNA TGTGCCAGCAGCTGGTCGAGTGGGGAGGACGAGCAGTACTTC.

This chain connects TRBV6-1 to TRBJ1-2; possibly TRBD1 for D (5 bases). The germline V gene has CDR1 MNHNS and CDR2 SASEGT. The CDR3 spans 15 residues. V lost 3 bases, J lost 3 bases, and 14 bases lay in between. This chain's CDR3 is CASSELPGRDYGYTF. The CDR3 coding sequence is TGTGCCAGCAGTGAGCTGCCAGGGCGGGACTATGGCTACACCTTC.

The chain combines TRBV28 with TRBJ1-1; tentative D call: TRBD1 (6 bases). Germline V lookup: CDR1 MDHEN, CDR2 SYDVKM. The CDR3 has 15 residues. V lost 5 bases, J lost 1 base, and 14 bases lay in between. This CDR3 reads CASSALRGRNTEAFF. CDR3 nucleotide sequence: TGTGCCAGCAGTGCCCTAAGGGGGAGGAACACTGAAGCTTTCTTT. Combining the CDR3 with reference TRBV28 and TRBJ1-1 gives the whole variable domain DVKVTQSSRYLVKRTGEKVFLECVQDMDHENMFWYRQDPGLGLRLIYFSYDVKMKEKGDIPEGYSVSREKKERFSLILESASTNQTSMYLCASSALRGRNTEAFFGQGTRLTVV.

This clonotype turned up a few times. The J gene is TRBJ2-1, the V gene TRBV5-6; 10 bases match TRBD1. There are 16 residues in the CDR3. CDR1 is SGHDT, CDR2 YYEEEE, per germline. V lost 0 bases, J lost 3 bases, and 3 bases stayed unmatched. DNA for the CDR3: TGTGCCAGCAGCTTGGTCGGACAGGGGGGCTACAATGAGCAGTTCTTC. Protein product: CASSLVGQGGYNEQFF.

The rearrangement joins TRBV5-1 to TRBJ1-2; TRBD1 matches at 9 bases. V dropped 0 bases and J dropped 7; count of bases not matched to a gene: 7. Germline V gene sequence: CDR1 SGHRS, CDR2 YFSETQ. The CDR3 is made up of 15 amino acids. Written as DNA, the CDR3 is TGCGCCAGCAGCTTGGTTACGGGACAGGGCTCTGGCTACACCTTC. It codes for CASSLVTGQGSGYTF.

This clonotype occurred a few times. This chain uses TRBV5-1 with TRBJ1-2; D remains ambiguous. The V and J ends lost 4 bases and 5 bases respectively, with 18 bases between them. CDR1 and CDR2 from the germline V gene are SGHRS and YFSETQ. CDR3 length: 15 amino acids. Here the CDR3 reads CASSAGLFSSYGYTF. CDR3 nucleotide sequence: TGCGCCAGCAGCGCAGGATTATTTTCTTCATATGGCTACACCTTC.

The chain has TRBV7-9 and TRBJ1-6; D might be TRBD1 (6 bases). The V gene's germline CDR1 is SEHNR and CDR2 FQNEAQ (reference sequence). The CDR3 runs 14 residues. V dropped 3 bases and J dropped 10 bases, with 13 bases sitting between them. The CDR3 bases are TGTGCCAGCAGCTTCGACAGGCTCCGGTCACCCCTCCACTTT. Protein product: CASSFDRLRSPLHF.

This clonotype was seen ten or more times. The V gene is TRBV4-2, the J gene TRBJ1-5, with D possibly TRBD1 on 6 matching bases. Trimming shortened V by 1 base and J by 4 bases, and 14 bases separated the two germline ends. The CDR3 is 16 residues long. Per the germline V gene, CDR1 is LGHNA and CDR2 is YNFKEQ. CDR3 nucleotides: TGTGCCAGCAGCCAAGCCAGGGGTTCCCTAAATCAGCCCCAGCATTTT. Translating it yields CASSQARGSLNQPQHF.

This chain links TRBV5-1 with TRBJ2-5, with TRBD1 as a possible D gene (5 bases). The CDR3 extends over 14 amino acids. The V end was cut by 0 bases, the J end by 5 bases, with 11 bases between. Germline-derived CDR1 and CDR2 are SGHRS and YFSETQ. In DNA form, the CDR3 reads TGCGCCAGCAGCTTGGAGGGGTTAAGTGAGACCCAGTACTTC. The encoded protein is CASSLEGLSETQYF.

There are many counts of this clonotype. V is TRBV30 and J is TRBJ1-5; tentatively, D is TRBD1 (6 bases). This CDR3 region has 13 residues. CDR1 is GTSNPN and CDR2 is SVGIG in the germline V gene (reference sequence). Trimming took off 3 bases at V and 1 base at J, with 7 bases between the two ends. The CDR3 bases are TGTGCCTGGAGCGGACAGAGCAATCAGCCCCAGCATTTT. Its protein is CAWSGQSNQPQHF.

This clonotype was observed a few times. The gene calls are TRBV7-2 and TRBJ2-2, with TRBD2 identical over 9 bases. V dropped 6 bases and J dropped 4; count of bases not matched to a gene: 15. CDR3 length: 18 residues. From germline, CDR1 is SGHTA and CDR2 FQGNSA. CDR3 DNA sequence: TGTGCCAGCAGGGCCCTCGGGGGGCCTAGCGGGGTCACCGGGGAGCTGTTTTTT. It specifies CASRALGGPSGVTGELFF.

The gene calls are TRBV7-8 and TRBJ1-2, with D tentatively TRBD1 (5 bases). This CDR3 is 15 amino acids long. From germline, CDR1 is SGHVS and CDR2 FQNEAQ. The V end was cut by 3 bases, the J end by 2 bases, with 13 bases between. The CDR3 DNA follows: TGTGCCAGCAGCTTCGAGGCAGGGTTAAACTATGGCTACACCTTC. Its translation is CASSFEAGLNYGYTF. Complete variable domain (other parts from reference TRBV7-8 and TRBJ1-2): GAGVSQSPRYKVAKRGQDVALRCDPISGHVSLFWYQQALGQGPEFLTYFQNEAQLDKSGLPSDRFFAERPEGSVSTLKIQRTQQEDSAVYLCASSFEAGLNYGYTFGSGTRLTVV.

This clonotype was recorded a few times. V and J are TRBV7-9 and TRBJ1-6; 7 bases match TRBD1. The CDR3 spans 17 residues. The V segment lost 4 bases and the J segment 5 bases; nucleotides outside the gene matches: 11. The germline CDR1 and CDR2 sequences are SEHNR and FQNEAQ (reference sequence). The CDR3 region is CASSSTGVSFHNSPLHF. The CDR3 coding sequence is TGTGCCAGCAGCTCTACAGGGGTGTCCTTTCATAATTCACCCCTCCACTTT. The variable domain in full, with the rest retrieved from reference TRBV7-9 and TRBJ1-6, is DTGVSQNPRHKITKRGQNVTFRCDPISEHNRLYWYRQTLGQGPEFLTYFQNEAQLEKSRLLSDRFSAERPKGSFSTLEIQRTEQGDSAMYLCASSSTGVSFHNSPLHFGNGTRLTVT.

This clonotype was recorded a few times. The junction differs from germline at one of its ends, possibly a read error. This chain connects TRBV27 to TRBJ1-2; no reliable D call. CDR3 length: 13 amino acids. CDR1 is MNHEY and CDR2 is SMNVEV in the germline V gene (reference sequence). In DNA, the CDR3 is TGTGCCAGCAGTGCGACAACGAACTATGACTACACCTTC. It translates to CASSATTNYDYTF.

This clonotype came up many times. The chain combines TRBV4-1 with TRBJ1-4; D is uncertain. CDR1 MGHRA and CDR2 YSYEKL come from the germline V gene. The CDR3 is 16 amino acids. V was trimmed by 0 bases and J by 5 bases, leaving 13 bases between them. This CDR3 reads CASSQDRVVGNEKLFF. The CDR3 coding sequence is TGCGCCAGCAGCCAAGATCGGGTTGTGGGGAATGAAAAACTGTTTTTT.